The 7 T cell receptor beta chains in this list originate from one sample, sequenced in a study of blood T cell repertoires in COVID-19. Data came from immunoSEQ multiplex PCR; TCRdb stores just in-frame clones and leaves some out. The repertoire has under 300,000 clones, 75% to 90% of them found once; the top ten carry roughly 3.9%. The specimen sequenced was peripheral blood. The receptors come from a middle-aged woman with acute or convalescent COVID-19.

This clone has only one observation. The chain is built from TRBV5-1 and TRBJ1-1; 8 bases line up with TRBD1. The trim removed 4 bases at V and 11 bases at J, leaving 13 bases unmatched. CDR3 size: 14 residues. Germline V gene lookup returns CDR1 SGHRS and CDR2 YFSETQ. Written as DNA, the CDR3 is TGCGCCAGCAGCATACTCTCAGGGGGCGGTGGGGCTTTCTTT. It yields the protein CASSILSGGGGAFF.

This chain links TRBV5-1 with TRBJ2-5, with 14 nucleotides matching TRBD2. This CDR3 spans 17 amino acids. CDR1 SGHRS and CDR2 YFSETQ come from the germline V gene. J lost 4 bases, V lost 0 bases, and 5 bases had no gene match. For the CDR3, the DNA is TGCGCCAGCAGCTTGGAGGGACTAGCGGGGGTTAGAGAGACCCAGTACTTC. This encodes CASSLEGLAGVRETQYF.

This clone was seen only once. In DNA form, the CDR3 reads TGTGCCAGCAGCTTAGTTGCTAGACACAATGAGCAGTTCTTC. This sequence encodes CASSLVARHNEQFF. The V and J genes are TRBV11-2 and TRBJ2-1; D remains ambiguous. CDR3 size: 14 residues. Trimming pared 1 base from V and 5 bases from J, leaving 9 bases between. Germline CDR1 reads SGHAT; CDR2 reads FQNNGV.

In DNA form, the CDR3 reads TGTGCCAGCAGTAAGCGCAAGGGGCCGAACTATGGCTACACCTTC. Encoded protein: CASSKRKGPNYGYTF. This sequence joins TRBV25-1 and TRBJ1-2; maybe TRBD1 (5 bases). CDR3 length equals 15 residues. The germline V gene has CDR1 MGHDK and CDR2 SYGVNS. The V end was cut by 5 bases, the J end by 2 bases, with 15 bases between.

CDR3 nucleotides: TGCAGTGAAGCCTCCAAAAACATTCAGTACTTC. Its translation is CSEASKNIQYF. V and J are TRBV20-1 and TRBJ2-4; D not certain. V lost 7 bases and J lost 2, with 6 bases in between. Germline V lookup: CDR1 DFQATT, CDR2 SNEGSKA (reference sequence). The CDR3 loop spans 11 amino acids.

The chain recombines TRBV5-4 with TRBJ2-1; possibly TRBD1 for D (5 bases). CDR3 length equals 16 residues. CDR1 and CDR2 (germline): SGHNT, YYREEE (reference sequence). Trimming left V 3 bases short and J 2 bases short, with 15 bases between. CDR3 coding DNA: TGTGCCAGCAGCTGGGTTACCCAGGGTCCCTACAATGAGCAGTTCTTC. It is translated as CASSWVTQGPYNEQFF. Together with reference TRBV5-4 and TRBJ2-1, the CDR3 gives the full variable domain: ETGVTQSPTHLIKTRGQQVTLRCSSQSGHNTVSWYQQALGQGPQFIFQYYREEENGRGNFPPRFSGLQFPNYSSELNVNALELDDSALYLCASSWVTQGPYNEQFFGPGTRLTVL.

This clone was observed a handful of times. The rearrangement links TRBV21-1 to TRBJ1-2; the D call of TRBD1 is as the table states it, not checked on the DNA. TRBV21-1 is termed a pseudogene. The length of the CDR3 is 16 residues. CDR3 amino acids: CASSPRHPGQSGGYTF. The CDR3 DNA sequence: TGTGCCAGCAGCCCTAGGCATCCGGGACAGTCGGGTGGCTACACCTTC.